The 29 T cell receptor beta chains below come from one sample, sequenced in a study of cytomegalovirus exposure and HLA in healthy donors. The primer mix had 60 Vbeta and 13 Jbeta primers. TCRdb's table, derived via immunoSEQ multiplex PCR, lists solely in-frame clones and lacks some. The sample yields about 120,000 clones, around 87% seen once. The specimen was PBMCs. These receptors were taken from a man aged 35 to 55 in good health and CMV-seronegative.

V usage is TRBV2 and J usage is TRBJ1-5; D gene ambiguous. The CDR3 loop spans 14 amino acids. The V end was cut by 3 bases, the J end by 6 bases, with 12 bases between. CDR1 is SNHLY and CDR2 is FYNNEI in the germline V gene. The CDR3 DNA reads TGTGCCAGCAGTGATTTGGGCTTCGGTCAGCCCCAGCATTTT. Amino acid sequence: CASSDLGFGQPQHF.

This chain joins TRBV6-1 and TRBJ1-1; 7 bases are shared with TRBD1. Germline V gene sequence: CDR1 MNHNS, CDR2 SASEGT. CDR3 length equals 14 residues. V was clipped by 0 bases and J by 5 bases; unmatched bases: 3. The DNA for the CDR3 is TGTGCCAGCAGTGAAGCGGCACAGGGGACTGAAGCTTTCTTT. It translates to CASSEAAQGTEAFF.

The chain is built from TRBV27 and TRBJ2-5; 7 nucleotides match TRBD1. The CDR3 spans 16 residues. V lost 4 bases to trimming and J lost 3 bases; unmatched junction nucleotides: 11. The germline V gene has CDR1 MNHEY and CDR2 SMNVEV (reference sequence). CDR3 nucleotide sequence: TGTGCCAGCAGTTACCTACCCCCGACAGGGAAAGAGACCCAGTACTTC. It translates to CASSYLPPTGKETQYF.

This clone was counted a single time. The chain is built from TRBV6-5 and TRBJ1-5; D is possibly TRBD1 (6 bases). V was trimmed by 4 bases and J by 8 bases, leaving 15 bases between them. Germline-derived CDR1 and CDR2 are MNHEY and SVGAGI. The CDR3 runs 14 residues. The CDR3 sequence is CASSSIRGGKPQHF. The CDR3 DNA reads as TGTGCCAGCAGTTCCATCAGGGGTGGAAAGCCCCAGCATTTT.

A few counts support this clone. In DNA, the CDR3 is TGCGCCAGCAGCCCTGGGGGGGAGGGACAGCCCCAGCATTTT. It encodes CASSPGGEGQPQHF. The V and J genes are TRBV5-1 and TRBJ1-5; possible D gene TRBD1, 5 bases. V was clipped by 4 bases and J by 7 bases, with 15 bases between them. There are 14 residues in the CDR3. Germline V gives CDR1 SGHRS, CDR2 YFSETQ.

This rearrangement joins TRBV7-3 to TRBJ2-3; 8 nucleotides line up with TRBD1. Trimming took 5 bases from V and 1 from J; bases not matched to a gene: 2. Germline assignment: CDR1 SGHTA and CDR2 FQGTGA. CDR3 length equals 14 residues. The CDR3 sequence is CASSQGAGTDTQYF. The DNA for the CDR3 is TGTGCCAGCAGCCAGGGGGCTGGCACAGATACGCAGTATTTT.

The chain employs TRBV5-1 and TRBJ1-2; D remains ambiguous. The CDR3 loop spans 14 amino acids. The germline CDR1 and CDR2 sequences are SGHRS and YFSETQ. V was pared by 0 bases and J by 8 bases, with 14 bases between. The CDR3 DNA reads TGCGCCAGCAGCTTGGCCGGCCCCGCGGGGGGCTACACCTTC. This sequence encodes CASSLAGPAGGYTF.

The chain is built from TRBV4-2 and TRBJ1-1, with D possibly TRBD1 on 6 matching bases. The ends were cut back, 5 bases at V and 3 bases at J, with 13 bases in the middle. In germline, CDR1 is LGHNA, CDR2 YNFKEQ. The CDR3 has 14 residues. CDR3 nucleotides: TGTGCCAGCAGCTCCCCCAGGGGTTACACTGAAGCTTTCTTT. Protein sequence: CASSSPRGYTEAFF.

V is TRBV11-2 and J is TRBJ1-2; possibly TRBD1 for D (6 bases). The length of the CDR3 is 15 residues. CDR1 SGHAT and CDR2 FQNNGV come from the germline V gene. V was clipped by 3 bases and J by 4 bases, with 15 bases between them. CDR3 sequence reads: CASSFQGLGGYGYTF. The CDR3 DNA sequence: TGTGCCAGCAGCTTCCAGGGGCTAGGGGGCTATGGCTACACCTTC.

The J gene is TRBJ2-5, the V gene TRBV7-9; D remains ambiguous. This CDR3 is 14 amino acids long. The germline V gene has CDR1 SEHNR and CDR2 FQNEAQ (reference sequence). Trimming shortened V by 1 base and J by 2 bases, and 8 bases separated the two germline ends. CDR3 DNA: TGTGCCAGCAGCTTAGTGGAACAGCAAGAGACCCAGTACTTC. Translated: CASSLVEQQETQYF. Full variable domain (remainder filled in from reference TRBV7-9 and TRBJ2-5): DTGVSQNPRHKITKRGQNVTFRCDPISEHNRLYWYRQTLGQGPEFLTYFQNEAQLEKSRLLSDRFSAERPKGSFSTLEIQRTEQGDSAMYLCASSLVEQQETQYFGPGTRLLVL.

This chain connects TRBV6-4 to TRBJ2-7; 9 bases agree with TRBD2. The V segment lost 4 bases and the J segment 0 bases; nucleotides outside the gene matches: 4. The CDR3 consists of 15 residues. The V gene's germline CDR1 is MRHNA and CDR2 SNTAGT. The CDR3 loop is CASSALAGPSYEQYF. The CDR3 region has the DNA TGTGCCAGCAGTGCACTAGCGGGTCCCTCCTACGAGCAGTACTTC.

Written as DNA, the CDR3 is TGTGCCAGTAGTACCCAGGGACTTCCAACTAATGAAAAACTGTTTTTT. Translating it yields CASSTQGLPTNEKLFF. The chain is built from TRBV19 and TRBJ1-4; the D gene is possibly TRBD1 (5 bases). The CDR3 is made up of 16 amino acids. The V end lost 4 bases, the J end lost 0 bases, and 12 bases lay between the germline ends. From germline, CDR1 is LNHDA and CDR2 SQIVND (reference sequence).

The CDR3 nucleotides read TGCGCCAGCAGCTTGGGAGGGGGGGCCTACAATGAGCAGTTCTTC. Translating gives CASSLGGGAYNEQFF. The chain is built from TRBV5-1 and TRBJ2-1; perhaps TRBD2 as D (7 bases). V lost 0 bases and J 2 bases, leaving 9 bases between the germline ends. Germline loops: CDR1 SGHRS, CDR2 YFSETQ. The CDR3 is 15 residues long. Full variable domain (outside the CDR3, taken from reference TRBV5-1 and TRBJ2-1): KAGVTQTPRYLIKTRGQQVTLSCSPISGHRSVSWYQQTPGQGLQFLFEYFSETQRNKGNFPGRFSGRQFSNSRSEMNVSTLELGDSALYLCASSLGGGAYNEQFFGPGTRLTVL.

The gene calls are TRBV5-1 and TRBJ1-1; tentatively, D is TRBD1 (6 bases). Germline V gene lookup returns CDR1 SGHRS and CDR2 YFSETQ. V lost 0 bases and J lost 7, with 10 bases in between. The CDR3 consists of 13 residues. DNA for the CDR3: TGCGCCAGCAGCTTGGACAGGGCTGGTGAAGCTTTCTTT. It is translated as CASSLDRAGEAFF.

This clone has a handful of counts. This sequence joins TRBV6-6 and TRBJ1-2, with a tentative D call TRBD1 (5 bases). Germline-derived CDR1 and CDR2 are MNHNY and SVGAGI (reference sequence). Trimming cost V 10 bases and J 8 bases, with 17 bases left between them. The CDR3 loop spans 12 amino acids. The CDR3 is CATSGGGEGYTF. CDR3 nucleotides: TGTGCCACCAGCGGCGGGGGAGAGGGCTACACCTTC.

The V gene is TRBV11-2, the J gene TRBJ1-2; unclear D gene. Germline values: CDR1 SGHAT, CDR2 FQNNGV. The CDR3 consists of 14 residues. V lost 1 base, J lost 3 bases, and 9 bases lay in between. In DNA, the CDR3 is TGTGCCAGCAGCTTAGTGGCAGGATACTATGGCTACACCTTC. Its translation is CASSLVAGYYGYTF.

The chain uses TRBV13 and TRBJ2-3; D perhaps matches TRBD1 (6 bases). Germline CDR1 reads PRHDT; CDR2 reads FYEKMQ (reference sequence). The V end lost 5 bases, the J end lost 0 bases, and 9 bases lay between the germline ends. The CDR3 totals 14 residues. The chain's CDR3 is CASSRQASTDTQYF. DNA for the CDR3: TGTGCCAGCAGCAGACAGGCTAGCACAGATACGCAGTATTTT.

The chain carries TRBV5-6 and TRBJ1-1; TRBD1 matches at 8 bases. After removal of 3 bases from V and 5 bases from J, the junction contained 9 bases not matched to a gene. This CDR3 region has 15 residues. Germline V gives CDR1 SGHDT, CDR2 YYEEEE. The CDR3: CASSSTDRVRTEAFF. The CDR3 region has the DNA TGTGCCAGCAGCTCGACGGACAGGGTGAGGACTGAAGCTTTCTTT.

V gene TRBV15 combines with J gene TRBJ1-2; 7 nucleotides match TRBD1. The V gene end was trimmed by 0 bases and the J gene end by 0 bases; junction bases not matched to a gene: 4. This CDR3 region has 16 residues. The V gene's germline CDR1 is LNHNV and CDR2 YYDKDF (reference sequence). The CDR3 spells CATSRDGTGANYGYTF. Here the CDR3 DNA reads TGTGCCACCAGCAGAGATGGAACAGGGGCTAACTATGGCTACACCTTC.

This chain links TRBV5-1 with TRBJ2-5, with D unclear. The CDR3 runs 14 residues. V gave up 4 bases and J gave up 5 bases, with 15 bases separating them. From germline, CDR1 is SGHRS and CDR2 YFSETQ. The CDR3 is CASSKRIGGETQYF. The CDR3 bases are TGCGCCAGCAGCAAGAGAATCGGTGGTGAGACCCAGTACTTC.

V is TRBV7-2 and J is TRBJ2-7; 12 bases are shared with TRBD1. V lost 4 bases, J lost 5 bases, and 6 bases stayed unmatched. The V gene's germline CDR1 is SGHTA and CDR2 FQGNSA. The CDR3 consists of 15 residues. CDR3 region: CASSSGTGGRDEQYF. CDR3 sequence (DNA): TGTGCCAGCAGCTCCGGGACAGGGGGCAGGGACGAGCAGTACTTC.

This clone was seen only a few times. The chain joins TRBV5-4 to TRBJ1-4; D not certain. V lost 2 bases and J lost 4, with 6 bases in between. Germline assignment: CDR1 SGHNT and CDR2 YYREEE (reference sequence). This CDR3 has 13 amino acids. The CDR3 sequence: CASSFQNNEKLFF. The CDR3, as DNA: TGTGCCAGCAGCTTCCAGAATAATGAAAAACTGTTTTTT.

The chain links TRBV7-3 to TRBJ2-2; possible D gene TRBD2, 6 bases. V gave up 5 bases and J gave up 3 bases, with 16 bases separating them. The V gene's germline CDR1 is SGHTA and CDR2 FQGTGA. The CDR3 contains 16 residues. CDR3 sequence: CASSPGGAQDTGELFF. The CDR3 DNA follows: TGTGCCAGCAGCCCTGGAGGGGCTCAAGACACCGGGGAGCTGTTTTTT.

The chain employs TRBV5-6 and TRBJ1-4; 7 positions match TRBD1. CDR3 size: 19 residues. Germline V gene data show CDR1 as SGHDT and CDR2 as YYEEEE. The trim removed 2 bases at V and 8 bases at J, leaving 21 bases unmatched. For the CDR3, the DNA is TGTGCCAGCAGCTTTTATGACAGGGATTTAGAGTCGTCTTACGAAAAACTGTTTTTT. It codes for CASSFYDRDLESSYEKLFF.

This chain connects TRBV6-1 to TRBJ1-2, with 8 positions matching TRBD1. CDR3 length: 14 residues. V shed 8 bases, J shed 4 bases, and the junction held 9 bases outside the gene matches. Looked up from germline, CDR1 is MNHNS and CDR2 is SASEGT. The CDR3 sequence is CASLSGQGLYGYTF. CDR3 DNA sequence: TGTGCCAGCTTGTCCGGACAGGGCCTCTATGGCTACACCTTC.

CDR3 DNA sequence: TGTGCCAGCAGTTTAAGGGGGGACAGGCCCTACGAGCAGTACTTC. It is translated as CASSLRGDRPYEQYF. V and J are TRBV28 and TRBJ2-7; 8 nucleotides align to TRBD1. The CDR3 spans 15 residues. Germline CDR1 is MDHEN and CDR2 is SYDVKM. Trimming removed 2 bases from V and 2 bases from J; junction bases left unmatched: 5.

J is TRBJ1-2 and V is TRBV6-1, with D possibly matching TRBD1 (5 bases). CDR3 length: 14 amino acids. In germline, CDR1 is MNHNS, CDR2 SASEGT. Trimming removed 2 bases from V and 8 bases from J, with 15 bases in between. This CDR3 reads CASSETGRVGGYTF. In nucleotides, the CDR3 is TGTGCCAGCAGTGAAACGGGCAGGGTAGGAGGCTACACCTTC.

The chain carries TRBV5-8 and TRBJ2-7; the match to TRBD1 covers 9 bases. Trimming took 4 bases from V and 7 from J; bases not matched to a gene: 3. Per the germline V gene, CDR1 is SGHTS and CDR2 is YDEGEE. This CDR3 region has 12 residues. Here the CDR3 reads CASSLGTGEQYF. For the CDR3, the DNA is TGTGCCAGCAGCCTCGGGACAGGGGAGCAGTACTTC.

V is TRBV5-8 and J is TRBJ2-6; unclear D gene. Germline V gene lookup returns CDR1 SGHTS and CDR2 YDEGEE. The CDR3 is 15 residues long. The V gene lost 2 bases and the J gene lost 12 bases, with 18 bases spanning the gap. Here the CDR3 reads CASSFMAARSGVLTF. CDR3 DNA sequence: TGTGCCAGCAGCTTCATGGCGGCGCGATCGGGCGTCCTGACTTTC.